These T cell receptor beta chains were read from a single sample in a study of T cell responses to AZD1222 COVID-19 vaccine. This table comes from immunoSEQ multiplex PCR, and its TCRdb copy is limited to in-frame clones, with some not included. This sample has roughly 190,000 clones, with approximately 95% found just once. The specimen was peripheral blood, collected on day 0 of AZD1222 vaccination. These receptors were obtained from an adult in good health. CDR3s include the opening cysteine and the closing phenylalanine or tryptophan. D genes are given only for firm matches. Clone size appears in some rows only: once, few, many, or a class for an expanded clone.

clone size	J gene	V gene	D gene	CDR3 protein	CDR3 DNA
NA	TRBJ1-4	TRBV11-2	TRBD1	CASSPDRGREKLFF	TGTGCCAGCAGCCCGGACAGGGGGAGAGAAAAACTGTTTTTT
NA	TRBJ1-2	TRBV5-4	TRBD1	CASSPGTGIYGYTF	TGTGCCAGCAGCCCGGGGACAGGAATATATGGCTACACCTTC
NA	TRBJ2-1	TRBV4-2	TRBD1	CASSQEPPAGTGVNEQFF	TGTGCCAGCAGCCAAGAACCTCCCGCGGGGACAGGGGTCAATGAGCAGTTCTTC
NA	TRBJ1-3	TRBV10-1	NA	CASSDKMIWSGNTIYF	TGCGCCAGCAGTGACAAAATGATTTGGTCTGGAAACACCATATATTTT
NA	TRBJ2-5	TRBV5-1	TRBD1	CASSLETGQETQYF	TGCGCCAGCAGCTTGGAGACAGGGCAAGAGACCCAGTACTTC
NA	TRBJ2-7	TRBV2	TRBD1	CASSDRDRQYF	TGTGCCAGCAGTGACAGGGACAGGCAGTACTTC
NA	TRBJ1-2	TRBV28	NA	CASSLFGRPNYGYTF	TGTGCCAGCAGTTTATTCGGTCGACCTAACTATGGCTACACCTTC
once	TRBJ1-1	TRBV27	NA	CASTGGTDVGVVEAFF	TGTGCCAGCACCGGTGGTACTGATGTAGGTGTGGTTGAAGCTTTCTTT
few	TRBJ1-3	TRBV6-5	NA	CASSYGMSSGNTIYF	TGTGCCAGCAGTTACGGGATGAGCTCTGGAAACACCATATATTTT
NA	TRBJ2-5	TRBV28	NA	CASSLPDARSRETQYF	TGTGCCAGCAGCCTCCCGGACGCACGAAGCAGGGAGACCCAGTACTTC
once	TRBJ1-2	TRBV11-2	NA	CASSFGTIYGYTF	TGTGCCAGCAGCTTCGGGACAATCTATGGCTACACCTTC
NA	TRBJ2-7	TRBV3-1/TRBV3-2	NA	CASSQPGSYEQYF	TGTGCCAGCAGCCAACCAGGATCCTACGAGCAGTACTTC
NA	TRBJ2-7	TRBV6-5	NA	CATTAGDEQYF	TGTGCCACCACGGCTGGGGACGAGCAGTACTTC
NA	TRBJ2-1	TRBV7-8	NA	CASSLVHSSYNEQFF	TGTGCCAGCAGCTTAGTCCACAGCTCCTACAATGAGCAGTTCTTC
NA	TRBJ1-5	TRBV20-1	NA	CSASDPGSNQPQHF	TGCAGTGCCAGTGACCCTGGAAGCAATCAGCCCCAGCATTTT
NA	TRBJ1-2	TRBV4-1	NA	CASSQDAGDRISYTF	TGCGCCAGCAGCCAAGATGCCGGTGATCGTATAAGCTACACCTTC
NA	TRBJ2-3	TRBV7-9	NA	CASSLVPRFTDTQYF	TGTGCCAGCAGCTTAGTGCCACGGTTCACAGATACGCAGTATTTT
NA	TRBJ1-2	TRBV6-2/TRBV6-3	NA	CASSTKGGPNYGYTF	TGTGCCAGCAGCACGAAGGGGGGCCCTAACTATGGCTACACCTTC
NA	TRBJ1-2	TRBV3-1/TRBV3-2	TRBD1	CASSVTGTGRTGYTF	TGTGCCAGCAGCGTCACCGGGACAGGGAGGACCGGCTACACCTTC
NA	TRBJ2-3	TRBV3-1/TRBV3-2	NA	CASSQSSSSDTQYF	TGTGCCAGCAGCCAATCTTCTAGCTCCGATACGCAGTATTTT